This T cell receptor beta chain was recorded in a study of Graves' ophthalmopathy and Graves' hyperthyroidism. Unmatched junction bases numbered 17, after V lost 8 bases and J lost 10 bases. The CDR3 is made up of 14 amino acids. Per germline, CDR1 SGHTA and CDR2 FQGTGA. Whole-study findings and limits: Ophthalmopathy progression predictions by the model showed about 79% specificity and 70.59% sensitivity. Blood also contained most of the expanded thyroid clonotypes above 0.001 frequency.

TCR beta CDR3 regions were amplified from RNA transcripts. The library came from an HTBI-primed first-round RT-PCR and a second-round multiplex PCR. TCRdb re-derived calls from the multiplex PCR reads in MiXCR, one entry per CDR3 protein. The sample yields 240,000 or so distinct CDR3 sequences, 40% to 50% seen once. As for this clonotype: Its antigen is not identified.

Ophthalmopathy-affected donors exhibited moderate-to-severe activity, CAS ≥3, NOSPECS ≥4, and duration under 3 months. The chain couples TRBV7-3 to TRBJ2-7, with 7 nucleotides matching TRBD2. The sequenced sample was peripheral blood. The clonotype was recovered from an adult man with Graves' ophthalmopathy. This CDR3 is CASASRDYGGIQYF. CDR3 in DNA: TGTGCCAGCGCATCCCGGGACTATGGGGGGATCCAGTACTTC.